This T cell receptor beta chain was captured by sequencing in a study of T cells in Graves' hyperthyroidism and ophthalmopathy. The patients, who ranged from 18 to 65 in age, presented with newly diagnosed hyperthyroidism lasting under 2 months. Over 9 ml of fresh peripheral blood supplied the PBMCs. This clonotype was counted only a few times. What it binds is not known. V was trimmed by 3 bases and J by 4 bases, leaving 19 bases between them. The V gene's germline CDR1 is SNHLY and CDR2 FYNNEI. The CDR3 runs 18 residues. Template material for amplifying TCR beta CDR3 regions consisted of RNA transcripts. The HTBI set primed first-round TCR CDR3 RT-PCR. TCRdb recomputed calls from the multiplex PCR reads with MiXCR, one row per CDR3 protein. Of over 550,000 distinct CDR3 sequences in the sample, over 15% are singletons; the top ten hold approximately 20%. General study points: Most expanded thyroid clonotypes above 0.001 recurred in blood.

The specimen was blood. V gene TRBV2 combines with J gene TRBJ2-6; TRBD1 might be the D (7 bases). The receptor was isolated from a woman under 30 with Graves' hyperthyroidism. CDR3 amino acids: CASSDPTGTAWGANVLTF. The CDR3 DNA follows: TGTGCCAGCAGTGACCCGACAGGGACTGCCTGGGGGGCCAACGTCCTGACTTTC.